Listed below are T cell receptor beta chains from one sample, sequenced in a study of T cell responses to AZD1222 COVID-19 vaccine. The data were produced by immunoSEQ multiplex PCR, yet TCRdb's version contains in-frame clones alone and is incomplete. The top ten hold approximately 2.3% of the sample, which has 150,000 or so clones, about 91% seen once. This sample comprised peripheral blood, obtained on day 0 of AZD1222 vaccination. Receptors were obtained from an adult in good health. Each CDR3 is given without its conserved first and last residue. The D gene is left open where the match is weak. Expanded clones are given a class, and other clones once, few, many or no size at all.

TRBV19 . . ASSATGTPGDTQY
TRBV7-6 . TRBD1 ASSLALAGGSPLH
TRBV9 . TRBD1 ASSGDRGGYT
TRBV29-1 . . SVDNRAQHTEAF
TRBV19 . . ASSSGLSFEGTEAF
TRBV7-9 few . ASSLAREREKLF
TRBV5-1 . . ASSLGGLNTEAF
TRBV9 . . ASSVSGATGYT
TRBV9 . TRBD2 ASSQGLPNTGELF
TRBV29-1 few . SVFVNYGYT
TRBV29-1 . . SAASSLGQEAF
TRBV24-1 . TRBD2 ATTASGRVEQF
TRBV18 . . ASSQRRGQDEQY
TRBV9 . TRBD2 ASSVAGLAGADTQY
TRBV6-5 . . ASWTENSPLH
TRBV28 many . ASSLGGAGSNQPQH
TRBV28 . TRBD1 ASSLRGQGQGVKTQY
TRBV18 . TRBD1 ASSAKQGVRTEAF
TRBV27 . TRBD2 ASSLMAGREQY
TRBV27 . . ASGTAGYEQY
TRBV6-2/TRBV6-3 . . ASSVRAGANVLT
TRBV7-2 . . ASSFGTMNTEAF
TRBV3-1/TRBV3-2 . . ASSLTGGTEAF
TRBV5-4 . TRBD1 ASSRSGTGSEQF
TRBV4-3 . . ASSQTTGFNYGYT
TRBV3-1/TRBV3-2 . . ASSYRRGSGNTIY
TRBV19 . . ASTLFRPGSSYNEQF
TRBV5-1 . . ASSLAGRRGNEKLF
TRBV4-3 . . ASSQGSLNTGELF
TRBV15 . . ATSRDPARERNEKLF
TRBV10-3 . . AISESKIQETQY
TRBV12-3/TRBV12-4 . TRBD1 ASSDRGPETQY
TRBV5-1 . . ASSFGTRLGLYEAF
TRBV6-2/TRBV6-3 . . ASSSIGELF
TRBV7-2 few . ASSPGGSPLH
TRBV6-1 . . ASSEGERFTDTQY
TRBV29-1 . TRBD2 SGQQRLAGGSEQF
TRBV7-2 . . ASSPPSQAEQF
TRBV6-7 once . ASSYCTRDSPLH
TRBV30 . . AWRAAKGGPLGEKLF
TRBV5-1 . TRBD1 ASSGQGPNYGYT
TRBV28 . TRBD1 ASTGDRGRFDGYT
TRBV7-2 . TRBD2 ASSLLAGYNNEQF
TRBV19 . . ASSHERTLTEAF
TRBV9 . . ASSAMGAHTDTQY
TRBV6-5 . TRBD1 ASTWDSSYEQY
TRBV7-2 . TRBD2 ASTLGTSGSGMQY
TRBV9 . TRBD1 ASSVGHRGTREQY
TRBV19 . . ASSPREGSNQPQH
TRBV9 . . ASSVEEQLYNSPLH